The clone carrying this TCR beta chain was picked up a small number of times. As yet, its antigen is unknown. Amplification used 60 Vbeta primers and 13 Jbeta primers. This table comes from immunoSEQ multiplex PCR, and its TCRdb copy is limited to in-frame clones, with some not included. Of 150,000 to 200,000 clones listed, 71% are singletons. This sample was included in a study of cytomegalovirus exposure and HLA in healthy donors. Whole-study findings and limits: Data from an earlier analysis indicated that most TCR beta V segments were productive either about 87% or about 30% of the time.

Between the trimmed V and J ends, which lost 3 bases and 5 bases, there was a span of 17 bases. The CDR3 is 15 residues long. The germline CDR1 and CDR2 sequences are SGHRS and YFSETQ. The V gene is TRBV5-1, the J gene TRBJ1-1; no clear D gene. What was sequenced was PBMCs. The TCR comes from a girl between 5 and 17 years old in good health and CMV-seronegative. CDR3 bases: TGCGCCAGCAGCTCGGATTGGAGTCGGCTAACTGAAGCTTTCTTT. Translation: CASSSDWSRLTEAFF.